These 4 T cell receptor beta chains originate from one sample sequenced in a study of control samples from healthy donors and cancer patients. The table came from immunoSEQ multiplex PCR; TCRdb's copy has only in-frame clones and leaves some out. The table has tens of thousands of clones, 91% seen once. Sequencing used blood. These TCRs come from a man aged 45-65 years in good health.

V usage is TRBV3-1 (or the pseudogene TRBV3-2) and J usage is TRBJ2-1; 12 nucleotides match TRBD2. Trimming at V came to 6 bases and at J to 4 bases, leaving 7 bases not matched to a gene. The germline V gene has CDR1 LGHDT and CDR2 YNNKEL (reference sequence). The CDR3 is 16 amino acids. CDR3 sequence (DNA): TGTGCCAGCAGTTCGACTAGCGGGGGCCCTTACAATGAGCAGTTCTTC. Its translation: CASSSTSGGPYNEQFF.

CDR3 sequence: CATSRDIGGWGNQPQHF. CDR3 coding DNA: TGTGCCACCAGCAGAGATATCGGGGGATGGGGGAATCAGCCCCAGCATTTT. This chain connects TRBV15 to TRBJ1-5; the D gene is possibly TRBD1 (5 bases). In germline, CDR1 is LNHNV, CDR2 YYDKDF (reference sequence). This CDR3 spans 17 amino acids. The ends were cut back, 0 bases at V and 4 bases at J, with 16 bases in the middle.

V usage is TRBV5-1 and J usage is TRBJ2-2; TRBD2 matches at 8 bases. In germline, CDR1 is SGHRS, CDR2 YFSETQ. Trimming at V came to 0 bases and at J to 6 bases, leaving 7 bases not matched to a gene. The CDR3 is 16 residues long. This CDR3 is CASSLATGGTPGELFF. CDR3 DNA: TGCGCCAGCAGCTTGGCCACGGGGGGGACACCCGGGGAGCTGTTTTTT.

The chain employs TRBV6-2 or TRBV6-3 and TRBJ2-7, with 11 bases lining up with TRBD1. The V segment lost 0 bases and the J segment 3 bases; nucleotides outside the gene matches: 4. The CDR3 contains 16 residues. The germline V gene has CDR1 MNHEY and CDR2 SVGEGT. The CDR3 DNA reads as TGTGCCAGCAGTTACTCTGGACAGGGGGCCATCTACGAGCAGTACTTC. It codes for CASSYSGQGAIYEQYF.